This T cell receptor beta chain was captured by sequencing in a study of T cells expressing NK-cell markers. From germline, CDR1 is SEHNR and CDR2 FQNEAQ (reference sequence). The CDR3 is made up of 16 amino acids. TCRdb re-called the 5' RACE reads, yielding one record per CDR3 amino acid sequence without DNA. The sample includes 200,000 to 300,000 distinct CDR3 sequences. The V and J genes are TRBV7-9 and TRBJ2-1; as DNA is missing, the TRBD2 call by TCRdb cannot be tested. The specimen was blood T cells: a sorted CD56 or NKG2C T cell subset, CD4+ or CD8+ T cells, or bulk PBMC T cells (not recorded which). This TCR came from a woman aged 18 to 75 in good health. The CDR3 reads CASSLGAGGGADEQFF.